Following are 9 T cell receptor beta chains from one sample sequenced in a study of cytomegalovirus exposure and HLA in healthy donors. The study ran its PCR with 60 Vbeta and 13 Jbeta primers. Clones were read by immunoSEQ multiplex PCR, and TCRdb kept only the in-frame ones, dropping some. This table holds 150,000 to 200,000 clones, 75% to 85% found once. The specimen sequenced was PBMCs. The receptors originated from a woman in her twenties or thirties in good health and CMV-seropositive.

This chain links TRBV15 with TRBJ1-2; 8 bases agree with TRBD1. The V and J ends lost 1 base and 5 bases, in that order; junction bases with no gene match: 9. The germline V gene encodes CDR1 LNHNV and CDR2 YYDKDF (reference sequence). The CDR3 covers 16 residues. CDR3 amino acids: CATSRVGAGGLYGYTF. The CDR3 nucleotides read TGTGCCACCAGCAGAGTGGGCGCAGGGGGCCTTTATGGCTACACCTTC. Complete variable domain (other parts from reference TRBV15 and TRBJ1-2): DAMVIQNPRYQVTQFGKPVTLSCSQTLNHNVMYWYQQKSSQAPKLLFHYYDKDFNNEADTPDNFQSRRPNTSFCFLDIRSPGLGDTAMYLCATSRVGAGGLYGYTFGSGTRLTVV.

The J gene is TRBJ2-7, the V gene TRBV6-7; D unresolved. TRBV6-7 is noted as an ORF with a role that remains uncertain. The CDR3 is 15 amino acids. V dropped 8 bases and J dropped 0 bases, with 17 bases sitting between them. CDR3 in DNA: TGTGCCAGCCGGTCCCCTGGAGCGAACTCCTACGAGCAGTACTTC. As protein: CASRSPGANSYEQYF.

The CDR3 bases are TGCGCCAGCAGCCAGGAGGGTCCGACTAGCGGGAGCTACAATGAGCAGTTCTTC. It translates to CASSQEGPTSGSYNEQFF. The chain employs TRBV4-3 and TRBJ2-1, with TRBD2 matching over 12 bases. V shed 3 bases and J 3 bases; nucleotides not matched to a gene: 9. This CDR3 spans 18 amino acids. From germline, CDR1 is LGHNA and CDR2 YSLEER.

The CDR3 region has the DNA TGTGCCAGCAGCTTTAGCAGCGCGAACACCGGGGAGCTGTTTTTT. Translation gives CASSFSSANTGELFF. The V gene is TRBV7-2, the J gene TRBJ2-2; D remains ambiguous. Trimming took off 3 bases at V and 0 bases at J, with 8 bases between the two ends. This CDR3 contains 15 residues. CDR1 SGHTA and CDR2 FQGNSA come from the germline V gene.

The V gene is TRBV7-2, the J gene TRBJ1-1; D unresolved. The CDR3 totals 14 residues. CDR1 is SGHTA and CDR2 is FQGNSA in the germline V gene. Trimming took 1 base from V and 1 from J, leaving 7 bases between them. In DNA form, the CDR3 reads TGTGCCAGCAGCTTAGATGCAGGGAACACTGAAGCTTTCTTT. It yields the protein CASSLDAGNTEAFF. The full variable domain, rest sourced from reference TRBV7-2 and TRBJ1-1, is GAGVSQSPSNKVTEKGKDVELRCDPISGHTALYWYRQSLGQGLEFLIYFQGNSAPDKSGLPSDRFSAERTGGSVSTLTIQRTQQEDSAVYLCASSLDAGNTEAFFGQGTRLTVV.

This clone was picked up a small number of times. The rearrangement uses TRBV28 and TRBJ1-2, with 7 bases matching TRBD1. This CDR3 has 15 residues. V lost 3 bases to trimming and J lost 1 base; unmatched junction nucleotides: 5. The germline CDR1 and CDR2 sequences are MDHEN and SYDVKM. The CDR3, as DNA: TGTGCCAGCAGTTTGGGACAGATTCTTAACTATGGCTACACCTTC. This translates into CASSLGQILNYGYTF.

The sample holds a few counts of this clone. The chain combines TRBV11-2 with TRBJ2-7; TRBD1 aligns across 8 bases. This CDR3 contains 17 residues. Germline trimming cut 1 base from V and 1 base from J; bases unmatched to any gene: 9. The V gene's germline CDR1 is SGHAT and CDR2 FQNNGV. CDR3 nucleotides: TGTGCCAGCAGCTTAGCCGCTTGGACAGGGTCGTCCTACGAGCAGTACTTC. This sequence encodes CASSLAAWTGSSYEQYF.

This clone was recorded only once. This chain connects TRBV10-2 to TRBJ2-7, with D maybe TRBD2 (7 bases). V shed 3 bases and J shed 3 bases, with 21 bases lying between them. Germline CDR1 is WSHSY and CDR2 is SAAADI. The CDR3 length is 17 residues. This chain's CDR3 is CASSERGGGPLNYEQYF. In DNA, the CDR3 is TGCGCCAGCAGTGAAAGGGGGGGAGGCCCCCTCAACTACGAGCAGTACTTC.

The J gene is TRBJ2-1, the V gene TRBV19; 8 nucleotides line up with TRBD2. This CDR3 is built from 15 residues. Germline lookup yields CDR1 LNHDA and CDR2 SQIVND (reference sequence). V was pared by 5 bases and J by 2 bases, with 5 bases of the junction left unmatched. CDR3 in DNA: TGTGCCAGTAGTGGGAGGGGACTAGCCTACAATGAGCAGTTCTTC. This gives the protein CASSGRGLAYNEQFF.